What follows are 14 T cell receptor beta chains derived from one specimen sequenced in a study of memory B cells and T cells in multiple sclerosis. TCRdb's table, derived via immunoSEQ multiplex PCR, lists solely in-frame clones and lacks some. The sample carries roughly 14,000 clones, 69% recorded once. Sequenced sample: memory (CD45RO+) CD4+ T cells from blood. The origin of the receptors is a human donor with multiple sclerosis.

The chain recombines TRBV28 with TRBJ2-6; possibly TRBD2 for D (5 bases). The CDR3 is 15 amino acids. V was cut by 6 bases and J by 0 bases, with 9 bases left in between. CDR1 and CDR2 from the germline V gene are MDHEN and SYDVKM. The CDR3 reads CASSGVPSGANVLTF. As DNA, the CDR3 is TGTGCCAGCAGCGGGGTCCCCTCTGGGGCCAACGTCCTGACTTTC.

This clone came up once. The chain carries TRBV28 and TRBJ2-3; no reliable D call. The V end was cut by 2 bases, the J end by 4 bases, with 7 bases between. The CDR3 spans 13 residues. CDR1 and CDR2 from the germline V gene are MDHEN and SYDVKM. CDR3 nucleotide sequence: TGTGCCAGCAGTTTAGAGCACCCAGATACGCAGTATTTT. Its protein is CASSLEHPDTQYF.

The chain joins TRBV7-9 to TRBJ2-1; 9 nucleotides line up with TRBD2. The V segment lost 1 base and the J segment 1 base; nucleotides outside the gene matches: 2. This CDR3 has 16 residues. The germline CDR1 and CDR2 sequences are SEHNR and FQNEAQ (reference sequence). The CDR3 bases are TGTGCCAGCAGCTTAGTCCTAGCGGGGTCCTACAATGAGCAGTTCTTC. This sequence encodes CASSLVLAGSYNEQFF.

V usage is TRBV5-1 and J usage is TRBJ2-7; TRBD2 aligns across 14 bases. In germline, CDR1 is SGHRS, CDR2 YFSETQ. Trimming took 3 bases from V and 8 from J; bases not matched to a gene: 13. The CDR3 spans 17 residues. CDR3 coding DNA: TGCGCCAGCAGCTCCGAGGGACTAGCGGGGGCGGCTTCTAAGCAGTACTTC. Translating it yields CASSSEGLAGAASKQYF.

The CDR3 loop is CASSSQDTQYF. CDR3 bases: TGTGCCAGCAGCTCACAGGATACGCAGTATTTT. V and J are TRBV6-6 and TRBJ2-3, with D uncertain. The CDR3 consists of 11 residues. Trimming took off 6 bases at V and 6 bases at J, with 7 bases between the two ends. Germline V gene lookup returns CDR1 MNHNY and CDR2 SVGAGI (reference sequence).

This chain connects TRBV6-5 to TRBJ2-7, with D unresolved. Germline loops: CDR1 MNHEY, CDR2 SVGAGI. The CDR3 runs to 15 residues. V was trimmed by 0 bases and J by 2 bases, leaving 11 bases between them. CDR3 residues: CASSYSFDKTYEQYF. The CDR3 DNA is TGTGCCAGCAGTTACTCGTTCGACAAGACCTACGAGCAGTACTTC.

This rearrangement joins TRBV28 to TRBJ1-2; tentative D call: TRBD1 (5 bases). This CDR3 is 14 amino acids long. Looked up from germline, CDR1 is MDHEN and CDR2 is SYDVKM. V was cut by 2 bases and J by 4 bases, with 11 bases left in between. CDR3 protein: CASSLRQMFYGYTF. The DNA for the CDR3 is TGTGCCAGCAGTTTAAGACAGATGTTCTATGGCTACACCTTC.

The chain has TRBV6-1 and TRBJ1-2; a possible D gene is TRBD1 (5 bases). CDR1 and CDR2 from the germline V gene are MNHNS and SASEGT. The CDR3 runs to 14 residues. Trimming removed 2 bases at V and 6 bases at J, with 13 bases between. The CDR3 region has the DNA TGTGCCAGCAGTGAAAGCGGGGGGATCAATGGCTACACCTTC. Its translation: CASSESGGINGYTF.

This clone has only a few counts. The chain employs TRBV25-1 and TRBJ2-2; 8 bases fit TRBD1. The CDR3 length is 14 residues. Germline V lookup: CDR1 MGHDK, CDR2 SYGVNS. V lost 6 bases, J lost 7 bases, and 7 bases stayed unmatched. CDR3 loop: CASRAQGAGGELFF. DNA for the CDR3: TGTGCCAGCAGGGCCCAGGGGGCAGGCGGGGAGCTGTTTTTT.

The rearrangement joins TRBV11-3 to TRBJ1-3, with unresolved D. The CDR3 is made up of 13 amino acids. Germline CDR1 is SGHNT and CDR2 is YENEEA. Trimming left V 5 bases short and J 3 bases short, with 8 bases between. The CDR3 here is CASSPGLGNTIYF. In DNA form, the CDR3 reads TGTGCCAGCAGCCCTGGACTTGGAAACACCATATATTTT.

V gene TRBV6-1 combines with J gene TRBJ1-2, with TRBD1 matching over 7 bases. The CDR3 spans 14 residues. The trim removed 8 bases at V and 0 bases at J, leaving 6 bases unmatched. Germline loops: CDR1 MNHNS, CDR2 SASEGT. This CDR3 reads CASRQGLSNYGYTF. The CDR3 DNA is TGTGCCAGCCGACAGGGCCTGTCTAACTATGGCTACACCTTC.

The rearrangement uses TRBV10-3 and TRBJ1-2, with D perhaps TRBD1 (5 bases). In germline, CDR1 is ENHRY, CDR2 SYGVKD. The V gene lost 2 bases and the J gene lost 8 bases, with 12 bases spanning the gap. There are 13 residues in the CDR3. CDR3 loop: CAISEGGVGGYTF. Here the CDR3 DNA reads TGTGCCATCAGTGAGGGGGGGGTCGGAGGCTACACCTTC.

The chain couples TRBV2 to TRBJ1-5; 12 positions match TRBD1. In germline, CDR1 is SNHLY, CDR2 FYNNEI. V gave up 4 bases and J gave up 6 bases; unmatched junction bases: 1. The CDR3 runs 14 residues. CDR3 region: CASSGGQGAQPQHF. CDR3 DNA: TGTGCCAGCAGTGGGGGACAGGGGGCTCAGCCCCAGCATTTT.

The chain links TRBV27 to TRBJ2-3; 10 bases are shared with TRBD1. The CDR3 length is 16 residues. J gave up 2 bases and V 6 bases, and 8 bases lay outside the gene matches. Germline V CDR1 and CDR2: MNHEY, SMNVEV (reference sequence). The CDR3 region is CASRVSGTGDTDTQYF. The CDR3 DNA is TGTGCCAGCAGAGTCTCCGGGACAGGGGACACAGATACGCAGTATTTT.